This is a list of T cell receptor beta chains from one sample in a study of T cells in Graves' hyperthyroidism and ophthalmopathy. TCRdb recomputed calls from the multiplex PCR reads with MiXCR, one row per CDR3 protein. This table has fewer than 350,000 distinct CDR3 sequences, 12% to 15% appearing once. The specimen sequenced was blood. These receptors were collected from a woman aged 40 to 50 with Graves' hyperthyroidism. Both conserved end residues are part of each CDR3. The order of the fields is J gene, D gene, clone size, V gene, CDR3 DNA, CDR3 protein. The D gene is left open where the match is weak. Part of the rows lack a size; the others show once, few, many or a class for expanded clones.

J: TRBJ1-2
D: .
size: many
V: TRBV3-1
DNA: TGTGCCAGCAGCCAAGATGCCCTAGGCGGTGTCTATGGCTACACCTTC
CDR3: CASSQDALGGVYGYTF

J: TRBJ2-5
D: .
size: few
V: TRBV10-3
DNA: TGTGCCATCAGTGAGTCGGAGACCCAGTACTTC
CDR3: CAISESETQYF

J: TRBJ2-7
D: .
size: .
V: TRBV20-1
DNA: TGCAGTGCTAGCGAGGACACAATCGGCTACGAGCAGTACTTC
CDR3: CSASEDTIGYEQYF

J: TRBJ2-1
D: TRBD1
size: .
V: TRBV30
DNA: TGTGCCTGGAGTGTAATAGGGGGCTTGGGGGACAATGAGCAGTTCTTC
CDR3: CAWSVIGGLGDNEQFF

J: TRBJ2-7
D: .
size: many
V: TRBV15
DNA: TGTGCCACCAGCAGAGATAGGGTTGGGAGGGAGCAGTACTTC
CDR3: CATSRDRVGREQYF

J: TRBJ2-5
D: .
size: many
V: TRBV20-1
DNA: TGCAGTGCCCCGTTGGGAGAGACCCAGTACTTC
CDR3: CSAPLGETQYF

J: TRBJ2-1
D: TRBD1
size: .
V: TRBV6-6
DNA: TGTGCCAGCAGTTACGAGGGGGCTAGCCTCTACAATGAGCAGTTCTTC
CDR3: CASSYEGASLYNEQFF

J: TRBJ2-2
D: TRBD1
size: .
V: TRBV2
DNA: TGTGCCAGCGCGAGGGGGACAGGGGGCACCGGGGAGCTGTTTTTT
CDR3: CASARGTGGTGELFF

J: TRBJ1-4
D: .
size: many
V: TRBV5-1
DNA: TGCGCCAGCAGCTTGGATCCGGGAAGAGGGGACGAAAAACTGTTTTTT
CDR3: CASSLDPGRGDEKLFF

J: TRBJ2-7
D: .
size: many
V: TRBV10-3
DNA: TGTGCCATCGCTCTTTCGAGTAGCAGACCCTACGAGCAGTACTTC
CDR3: CAIALSSSRPYEQYF

J: TRBJ1-2
D: TRBD1
size: many
V: TRBV28
DNA: TGTGCCAGCAGTTTACTACCGGGACAGACTGGGCACTATGGCTACACCTTC
CDR3: CASSLLPGQTGHYGYTF

J: TRBJ1-2
D: .
size: many
V: TRBV20-1
DNA: TGCAGTGCTAGAGATCGGGTATGGCCAGATAGTCGCGGCTACACCTTC
CDR3: CSARDRVWPDSRGYTF

J: TRBJ2-1
D: .
size: .
V: TRBV6-5
DNA: TGTGCCAGCAGTTACTCGCCGGGAGCCAGTAAGTTCTTC
CDR3: CASSYSPGASKFF

J: TRBJ1-1
D: .
size: many
V: TRBV5-8
DNA: TGTGCCAGCAGCTTGCCGCTAGACATGAACACTGAAGCTTTCTTT
CDR3: CASSLPLDMNTEAFF

J: TRBJ2-7
D: TRBD2
size: .
V: TRBV11-2
DNA: TGTGCCAGCAGCTTAGATGGGTTGGGCGGGAGCTTCTACGAGCAGTACTTC
CDR3: CASSLDGLGGSFYEQYF

J: TRBJ2-5
D: TRBD1
size: many
V: TRBV20-1
DNA: TGCAGTGCTACCGGACAGGGGAAAGAGACCCAGTACTTC
CDR3: CSATGQGKETQYF

J: TRBJ1-1
D: .
size: many
V: TRBV5-5
DNA: TGTGCCAGCAGCCCGACACTCATGAACACTGAAGCTTTCTTT
CDR3: CASSPTLMNTEAFF

J: TRBJ1-6
D: .
size: many
V: TRBV6-5
DNA: TGTGCCAGCAGTTACTCAGGGGTTCTTAATTCACCCCTCCACTTT
CDR3: CASSYSGVLNSPLHF

J: TRBJ1-1
D: TRBD1
size: few
V: TRBV7-2
DNA: TGTGCCAGCAGCTCGACAGGGGGTGAAGCTTTCTTT
CDR3: CASSSTGGEAFF

J: TRBJ1-3
D: .
size: many
V: TRBV11-2
DNA: TGTGCCATCGCCCCTGGGGGGGCTGGAAACACCATATATTTT
CDR3: CAIAPGGAGNTIYF

J: TRBJ2-7
D: .
size: .
V: TRBV7-2
DNA: TGTGCCAGCAGCGCCGACCGAGGCTACGAGCAGTACTTC
CDR3: CASSADRGYEQYF

J: TRBJ1-2
D: .
size: .
V: TRBV12-3/TRBV12-4
DNA: TGTGCCAACCTGGGGGAGGATGGCTACACCTTC
CDR3: CANLGEDGYTF

J: TRBJ1-6
D: .
size: .
V: TRBV7-8
DNA: TGTGCCAGCAGCCCCATATCTCGACCTCGGGGCAATTCACCCCTCCACTTT
CDR3: CASSPISRPRGNSPLHF

J: TRBJ2-5
D: .
size: many
V: TRBV12-3/TRBV12-4
DNA: TGTGCCAGCAGTTTTGAAGTCCCGAAGACCCAGTACTTC
CDR3: CASSFEVPKTQYF

J: TRBJ2-7
D: .
size: many
V: TRBV7-2
DNA: TGTGCCAGCAGTGCCGGCAGGGCGGGGGAGCAGTACTTC
CDR3: CASSAGRAGEQYF

J: TRBJ2-1
D: .
size: many
V: TRBV2
DNA: TGTGCCAGCATGGCCGGAGAGACCAATGAGCAGTTCTTC
CDR3: CASMAGETNEQFF

J: TRBJ1-2
D: .
size: .
V: TRBV6-1
DNA: TGTGCCACCTTCAGGGGACTCTCGTCTTCCTATGGCTACACCTTC
CDR3: CATFRGLSSSYGYTF

J: TRBJ1-1
D: .
size: many
V: TRBV3-1
DNA: TGTGCCAGCAGCCAAGTGTGGGGGGCGACTGAAGCTTTCTTT
CDR3: CASSQVWGATEAFF

J: TRBJ1-1
D: .
size: .
V: TRBV19
DNA: TGTGCCAGTAATGAAGGTTTGAACACTGAAGCTTTCTTT
CDR3: CASNEGLNTEAFF

J: TRBJ1-1
D: TRBD1
size: many
V: TRBV12-5
DNA: TGTGCTAGTGGTTTAAACCAACCCGGACAGGGGGCGCTGAACACTGAAGCTTTCTTT
CDR3: CASGLNQPGQGALNTEAFF

J: TRBJ1-4
D: TRBD1
size: .
V: TRBV18
DNA: TGTGCCAGCTCACCGTCGACAGGGGCTGAAAAACTGCTTTTT
CDR3: CASSPSTGAEKLLF

J: TRBJ2-1
D: .
size: many
V: TRBV7-8
DNA: TGTGCCAGCAGCCTTCGCCGGGACCAAACCTACAATGAGCAGTTCTTC
CDR3: CASSLRRDQTYNEQFF

J: TRBJ2-5
D: .
size: few
V: TRBV29-1
DNA: TGCAGCGTCATCAGGGCGGCGGAGACCCAGTACTTC
CDR3: CSVIRAAETQYF